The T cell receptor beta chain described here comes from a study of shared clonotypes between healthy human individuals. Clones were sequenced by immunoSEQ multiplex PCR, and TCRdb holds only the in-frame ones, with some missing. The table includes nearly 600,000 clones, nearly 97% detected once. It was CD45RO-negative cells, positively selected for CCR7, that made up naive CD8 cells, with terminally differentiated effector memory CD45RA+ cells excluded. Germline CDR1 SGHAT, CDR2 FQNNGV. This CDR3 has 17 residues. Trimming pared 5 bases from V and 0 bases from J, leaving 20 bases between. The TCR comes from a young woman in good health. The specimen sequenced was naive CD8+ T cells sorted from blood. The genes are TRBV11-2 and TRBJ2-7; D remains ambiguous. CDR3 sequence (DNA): TGTGCCAGCAGCCCTCATCCGTACGTAGGAAGCTCCTACGAGCAGTACTTC. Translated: CASSPHPYVGSSYEQYF.